This T cell receptor beta chain was sequenced during a study of cytomegalovirus exposure and HLA in healthy donors. Broader study findings: It was confirmed in vitro that a few of the CMV-associated chains were specific for CMV antigens. Rarity marked most TCR sequences, yet some public TCRs occurred in many donors. One later analysis reportedly identified an Asian-associated ancestry cluster that showed fewer N-insertions than the approximately 670-donor mean.

A remark on this clone: Antigen unknown.

From germline, CDR1 is SNHLY and CDR2 FYNNEI. V shed 6 bases, J shed 4 bases, and the junction held 7 bases outside the gene matches. The CDR3 has 17 residues. The PCR was carried out with 60 Vbeta primers and 13 Jbeta primers. TCRdb's copy holds only in-frame clones and misses some; the assay was immunoSEQ multiplex PCR. The sample totals 70,000 or so clones. Sequencing used PBMCs. The V and J genes are TRBV2 and TRBJ2-1; 15 bases line up with TRBD2. This TCR was recovered from a man aged 40-49 years in good health and CMV-seronegative. The CDR3 region is CASRTGTSGRWYNEQFF. CDR3 DNA sequence: TGTGCCAGCAGGACCGGGACTAGCGGGAGGTGGTACAATGAGCAGTTCTTC.